This T cell receptor beta chain was retrieved from a study of graft-versus-host responses after intestinal transplantation (dated by TCRdb to about 2021). Regarding the study in general: The transplants that recipients received were multivisceral, liver-intestinal, or isolated intestinal. Every recipient was given anti-thymocyte globulin induction, followed by 2 to 4 years of maintenance tacrolimus and steroids. After intestinal transplantation, graft-versus-host and host-versus-graft alloreactive T cell clones were followed in the graft, circulation and bone marrow using bulk TCR-beta CDR3 sequencing. To identify alloreactive clones, pre-transplant mixed lymphocyte reaction products were sequenced and then compared with unstimulated pre-transplant donor and recipient T cells. Of the 20 to 25 intestinal transplant recipients enrolled in the cohort, one of whom was a retransplant, a few patients without pretransplant specimens were excluded. A peak of at least 4% donor T cells among recipient peripheral blood mononuclear cells was the definition used for donor T cell macrochimerism. Rather than going through the commercial service, samples from a few later patients were sequenced in-house on an Illumina MiSeq and processed with MiXCR. General findings and caveats noted by the study authors: The conclusions were limited by the relatively low number and heterogeneity of the intestinal transplant patients. GvH clones were found in recipient bone marrow, and some of the GvH clones appeared earlier in ileal mucosa or blood, which is consistent with an intestinal mucosal origin. In the allografts of patients with donor T cell macrochimerism, GvH to HvG T cell clonal ratios were high. Peak levels of circulating GvH clones were associated with declines in HvG clones early after transplant.

On this clone: Its antigen is still unknown. One base away there is no much larger clone; base qualities are not given.

The library was generated by the immunoSEQ multiplex PCR assay. For most patients, genomic DNA was isolated with the Qiagen DNeasy Blood and Tissue Kit and shipped frozen to Adaptive Biotechnologies for TCR sequencing. Adaptive Biotechnologies carried out high-throughput TCR-beta CDR3 sequencing of genomic DNA for most patients. As for how the authors treated the data: Adaptive's ImmunoSEQ software was the source of the TCR sequencing data for 15 to 20 patients, while three other patients were processed with MiXCR and VDJtools. CD4 versus CD8 sorting errors were corrected by removing sequences found in both subsets at a frequency ratio below 5:1. CDR3 nucleotide sequences shared between donor and recipient were removed because the origin of such sequences could not be assigned. Alloreactive clones required at least 2-fold expansion over unstimulated cells and minimum CFSE-low frequency of 0.002% (template counts) or 0.001% (read counts). Clones were considered mappable if detected in sequenced pre-transplant spleen, lymph node, or MLR CFSE-low populations of the donor or recipient. Cumulative frequency of alloreactive clones was calculated as a percentage of all sequences weighted by copy number. Here the immuneACCESS table is served through TCRdb, limited to in-frame sequences with V and J called. Missing clones are a known gap in these copies; in checked studies unresolved V genes cover under half, and the rest lacks a known reason. The D gene and trimming were derived from the DNA, and the V and J assignments and clone size from that table. Here the sample has roughly 64,000 clones; 90% occur a single time. Jointly, the top ten make up around 1.7% of the sample.

Measured from the cysteine to the phenylalanine, the CDR3 is 16 residues long. The entry retains the CDR3 DNA only, 48 bases that are in frame from base 1. V loses 3 bases at its end and J loses 7 bases; junction bases beyond the gene matches: 15. The germline V gene supplies CDR1 MDHEN and CDR2 SYDVKM. According to the study, the label for this sample's time point signals: cells obtained before transplantation from donor or recipient. CD3+CD4+ and CD3+CD8+ populations were FACS-sorted from unstimulated pre-transplant donor and recipient cells taken from spleen or lymph nodes. Sequenced here: unstimulated CD8+ T cells sorted from spleen or lymph node cells, sampled before transplant. Here the chain combines TRBV28 and TRBJ2-7, with 7 bases aligning to TRBD2. This TCR came from a human donor who was the organ donor for an intestinal transplant. The bases read TGTGCCAGCAGTTTTTCGGGGGAGGGATACTTGAGGGAGCAGTACTTC. It specifies CASSFSGEGYLREQYF.